The T cell receptor (beta chain) under discussion was sequenced for a study of shared clonotypes between healthy human individuals. About the study: Donors, aged 18 to 49, were a couple of women and a few men.

The CDR3 extends over 15 amino acids. Germline loops: CDR1 SEHNR, CDR2 FQNEAQ (reference sequence). The trim removed 4 bases at V and 5 bases at J, leaving 10 bases unmatched. General study results and limits: As a rule, naive subsets had a larger estimated richness than memory subsets.

Under the authors' procedure: Filtering differed, since immunoSEQ gave only junction sequences and no quality scores. Libraries were prepared by immunoSEQ multiplex PCR; TCRdb keeps only in-frame clonotypes and omits some of them. V, J and clone size are those of that table, while D and trimming were read from the DNA. The sample lists about 1.5 million clones; nearly 99% were seen once. As concerns this clone: Its antigen is undetermined.

The specimen sequenced was naive CD4+ T cells sorted from blood. Subset given: CD45RA+ positively selected. The chain is built from TRBV7-9 and TRBJ1-2; 7 nucleotides line up with TRBD1. This clonotype was sampled from a man in his thirties or forties in good health. The CDR3 DNA reads as TGTGCCAGCAGCTCATACGCAGGGGGAGGGTATGGCTACACCTTC. Protein sequence: CASSSYAGGGYGYTF.